Below, 11 T cell receptor beta chains from the same sample are listed, as sequenced in a study of OX40 agonist ivuxolimab in advanced cancers. Generated by immunoSEQ multiplex PCR, the TCRdb table keeps only in-frame clones and is missing some. The profile shows tens of thousands of clones, approximately 79% of them singletons. The sequenced sample was CD4+ or CD8+ T cells sorted from blood, obtained in a trial of the OX40 agonist ivuxolimab. The origin of the receptors is an adult with an advanced solid tumor such as melanoma, head and neck, liver or kidney cancer.

This chain links TRBV14 with TRBJ2-5; 7 bases align to TRBD2. The end of the DNA fits TRBJ2-7 better, so the J call may be wrong. Per the germline V gene, CDR1 is SGHDN and CDR2 is FVKESK. The CDR3 totals 14 residues. CDR3 nucleotide sequence: TGTGCCAGCAGCCAATTCAGCGGGACCTACGAGCAGTACTTC. Translating it yields CASSQFSGTYEQYF.

The V call is TRBV28, the J call TRBJ2-7, with 8 bases lining up with TRBD2. Germline V lookup: CDR1 MDHEN, CDR2 SYDVKM. With 6 bases clipped from V and 4 bases from J, the junction kept 8 bases outside the gene matches. This CDR3 comprises 14 residues. For the CDR3, the DNA is TGTGCCAGCAGCCCCGGGGGGGTGGGTTACGAGCAGTACTTC. Its translation is CASSPGGVGYEQYF.

The chain employs TRBV2 and TRBJ2-7, with TRBD1 identical over 10 bases. The V gene end was trimmed by 6 bases and the J gene end by 2 bases; junction bases not matched to a gene: 7. The CDR3 covers 15 residues. Germline CDR1 reads SNHLY; CDR2 reads FYNNEI. The CDR3 region has the DNA TGTGCCAGCAGGCTTCGACAGGGGGCCACCTACGAGCAGTACTTC. Translating gives CASRLRQGATYEQYF.

V is TRBV27 and J is TRBJ2-1; 8 bases fit TRBD2. This CDR3 is built from 16 residues. Germline CDR1 and CDR2: MNHEY and SMNVEV (reference sequence). The J segment lost 4 bases and the V segment lost 0 bases, leaving 5 bases of the junction unmatched. This CDR3 reads CASSLSVTSEYNEQFF. The DNA of the CDR3 is TGTGCCAGCAGTTTATCGGTGACTAGCGAGTACAATGAGCAGTTCTTC.

The J gene is TRBJ1-3, the V gene TRBV5-4; no clear D. This CDR3 contains 16 residues. V was clipped by 4 bases and J by 4 bases, with 18 bases between them. CDR1 SGHNT and CDR2 YYREEE come from the germline V gene (reference sequence). CDR3 in amino acids: CASSPGGSGVGNTIYF. CDR3 nucleotides: TGTGCCAGCAGCCCCGGAGGGAGTGGGGTCGGAAACACCATATATTTT.

This chain links TRBV21-1 with TRBJ2-5; the table assigns TRBD2, which was not confirmed against the DNA. TRBV21-1 is recorded as a pseudogene. The CDR3 covers 14 residues. CDR3 nucleotide sequence: TGTGCTGACAAGGGGGGGGCGAACCTAGAGACCCAGTACTTC. Its translation: CADKGGANLETQYF.

The chain couples TRBV7-9 to TRBJ2-4, with TRBD1 as a possible D gene (6 bases). Germline V gives CDR1 SEHNR, CDR2 FQNEAQ (reference sequence). V was clipped by 5 bases and J by 3 bases, with 14 bases between them. The CDR3 is 15 amino acids. The CDR3 DNA follows: TGTGCCAGCAGCCTACCAGGGGCGGGCAAAAACATTCAGTACTTC. Translation gives CASSLPGAGKNIQYF.

The chain combines TRBV7-3 with TRBJ1-2; D not certain. This CDR3 region has 14 residues. Trimming pared 5 bases from V and 4 bases from J, leaving 14 bases between. Germline lookup yields CDR1 SGHTA and CDR2 FQGTGA. The CDR3 reads CASSPAQVFYGYTF. CDR3 coding DNA: TGTGCCAGCAGCCCCGCTCAGGTCTTCTATGGCTACACCTTC.

V and J are TRBV28 and TRBJ2-3, with D uncertain. The CDR3 extends over 12 amino acids. Trimming took 5 bases from V and 1 from J, leaving 4 bases between them. From germline, CDR1 is MDHEN and CDR2 SYDVKM. The CDR3 spells CASSPGTDTQYF. In nucleotides, the CDR3 is TGTGCCAGCAGTCCGGGCACAGATACGCAGTATTTT.

The rearrangement uses TRBV9 and TRBJ1-4; 11 bases fit TRBD1. The CDR3 is 17 amino acids. The V and J ends lost 3 bases and 2 bases, in that order; junction bases with no gene match: 6. Germline CDR1 and CDR2: SGDLS and YYNGEE. CDR3 sequence reads: CASSEHGQGATNEKLFF. The CDR3 DNA reads as TGTGCCAGCAGCGAGCACGGACAGGGGGCCACTAATGAAAAACTGTTTTTT. Based on the CDR3 plus reference TRBV9 and TRBJ1-4, the full variable domain is DSGVTQTPKHLITATGQRVTLRCSPRSGDLSVYWYQQSLDQGLQFLIQYYNGEERAKGNILERFSAQQFPDLHSELNLSSLELGDSALYFCASSEHGQGATNEKLFFGSGTQLSVL.

J is TRBJ2-7 and V is TRBV27; no firm D call. Germline lookup yields CDR1 MNHEY and CDR2 SMNVEV (reference sequence). The CDR3 sequence is 16 residues long. V was clipped by 0 bases and J by 3 bases, with 15 bases between them. The CDR3 loop is CASSLSWAKLRYEQYF. The DNA of the CDR3 is TGTGCCAGCAGTTTATCGTGGGCCAAGCTTCGCTACGAGCAGTACTTC.